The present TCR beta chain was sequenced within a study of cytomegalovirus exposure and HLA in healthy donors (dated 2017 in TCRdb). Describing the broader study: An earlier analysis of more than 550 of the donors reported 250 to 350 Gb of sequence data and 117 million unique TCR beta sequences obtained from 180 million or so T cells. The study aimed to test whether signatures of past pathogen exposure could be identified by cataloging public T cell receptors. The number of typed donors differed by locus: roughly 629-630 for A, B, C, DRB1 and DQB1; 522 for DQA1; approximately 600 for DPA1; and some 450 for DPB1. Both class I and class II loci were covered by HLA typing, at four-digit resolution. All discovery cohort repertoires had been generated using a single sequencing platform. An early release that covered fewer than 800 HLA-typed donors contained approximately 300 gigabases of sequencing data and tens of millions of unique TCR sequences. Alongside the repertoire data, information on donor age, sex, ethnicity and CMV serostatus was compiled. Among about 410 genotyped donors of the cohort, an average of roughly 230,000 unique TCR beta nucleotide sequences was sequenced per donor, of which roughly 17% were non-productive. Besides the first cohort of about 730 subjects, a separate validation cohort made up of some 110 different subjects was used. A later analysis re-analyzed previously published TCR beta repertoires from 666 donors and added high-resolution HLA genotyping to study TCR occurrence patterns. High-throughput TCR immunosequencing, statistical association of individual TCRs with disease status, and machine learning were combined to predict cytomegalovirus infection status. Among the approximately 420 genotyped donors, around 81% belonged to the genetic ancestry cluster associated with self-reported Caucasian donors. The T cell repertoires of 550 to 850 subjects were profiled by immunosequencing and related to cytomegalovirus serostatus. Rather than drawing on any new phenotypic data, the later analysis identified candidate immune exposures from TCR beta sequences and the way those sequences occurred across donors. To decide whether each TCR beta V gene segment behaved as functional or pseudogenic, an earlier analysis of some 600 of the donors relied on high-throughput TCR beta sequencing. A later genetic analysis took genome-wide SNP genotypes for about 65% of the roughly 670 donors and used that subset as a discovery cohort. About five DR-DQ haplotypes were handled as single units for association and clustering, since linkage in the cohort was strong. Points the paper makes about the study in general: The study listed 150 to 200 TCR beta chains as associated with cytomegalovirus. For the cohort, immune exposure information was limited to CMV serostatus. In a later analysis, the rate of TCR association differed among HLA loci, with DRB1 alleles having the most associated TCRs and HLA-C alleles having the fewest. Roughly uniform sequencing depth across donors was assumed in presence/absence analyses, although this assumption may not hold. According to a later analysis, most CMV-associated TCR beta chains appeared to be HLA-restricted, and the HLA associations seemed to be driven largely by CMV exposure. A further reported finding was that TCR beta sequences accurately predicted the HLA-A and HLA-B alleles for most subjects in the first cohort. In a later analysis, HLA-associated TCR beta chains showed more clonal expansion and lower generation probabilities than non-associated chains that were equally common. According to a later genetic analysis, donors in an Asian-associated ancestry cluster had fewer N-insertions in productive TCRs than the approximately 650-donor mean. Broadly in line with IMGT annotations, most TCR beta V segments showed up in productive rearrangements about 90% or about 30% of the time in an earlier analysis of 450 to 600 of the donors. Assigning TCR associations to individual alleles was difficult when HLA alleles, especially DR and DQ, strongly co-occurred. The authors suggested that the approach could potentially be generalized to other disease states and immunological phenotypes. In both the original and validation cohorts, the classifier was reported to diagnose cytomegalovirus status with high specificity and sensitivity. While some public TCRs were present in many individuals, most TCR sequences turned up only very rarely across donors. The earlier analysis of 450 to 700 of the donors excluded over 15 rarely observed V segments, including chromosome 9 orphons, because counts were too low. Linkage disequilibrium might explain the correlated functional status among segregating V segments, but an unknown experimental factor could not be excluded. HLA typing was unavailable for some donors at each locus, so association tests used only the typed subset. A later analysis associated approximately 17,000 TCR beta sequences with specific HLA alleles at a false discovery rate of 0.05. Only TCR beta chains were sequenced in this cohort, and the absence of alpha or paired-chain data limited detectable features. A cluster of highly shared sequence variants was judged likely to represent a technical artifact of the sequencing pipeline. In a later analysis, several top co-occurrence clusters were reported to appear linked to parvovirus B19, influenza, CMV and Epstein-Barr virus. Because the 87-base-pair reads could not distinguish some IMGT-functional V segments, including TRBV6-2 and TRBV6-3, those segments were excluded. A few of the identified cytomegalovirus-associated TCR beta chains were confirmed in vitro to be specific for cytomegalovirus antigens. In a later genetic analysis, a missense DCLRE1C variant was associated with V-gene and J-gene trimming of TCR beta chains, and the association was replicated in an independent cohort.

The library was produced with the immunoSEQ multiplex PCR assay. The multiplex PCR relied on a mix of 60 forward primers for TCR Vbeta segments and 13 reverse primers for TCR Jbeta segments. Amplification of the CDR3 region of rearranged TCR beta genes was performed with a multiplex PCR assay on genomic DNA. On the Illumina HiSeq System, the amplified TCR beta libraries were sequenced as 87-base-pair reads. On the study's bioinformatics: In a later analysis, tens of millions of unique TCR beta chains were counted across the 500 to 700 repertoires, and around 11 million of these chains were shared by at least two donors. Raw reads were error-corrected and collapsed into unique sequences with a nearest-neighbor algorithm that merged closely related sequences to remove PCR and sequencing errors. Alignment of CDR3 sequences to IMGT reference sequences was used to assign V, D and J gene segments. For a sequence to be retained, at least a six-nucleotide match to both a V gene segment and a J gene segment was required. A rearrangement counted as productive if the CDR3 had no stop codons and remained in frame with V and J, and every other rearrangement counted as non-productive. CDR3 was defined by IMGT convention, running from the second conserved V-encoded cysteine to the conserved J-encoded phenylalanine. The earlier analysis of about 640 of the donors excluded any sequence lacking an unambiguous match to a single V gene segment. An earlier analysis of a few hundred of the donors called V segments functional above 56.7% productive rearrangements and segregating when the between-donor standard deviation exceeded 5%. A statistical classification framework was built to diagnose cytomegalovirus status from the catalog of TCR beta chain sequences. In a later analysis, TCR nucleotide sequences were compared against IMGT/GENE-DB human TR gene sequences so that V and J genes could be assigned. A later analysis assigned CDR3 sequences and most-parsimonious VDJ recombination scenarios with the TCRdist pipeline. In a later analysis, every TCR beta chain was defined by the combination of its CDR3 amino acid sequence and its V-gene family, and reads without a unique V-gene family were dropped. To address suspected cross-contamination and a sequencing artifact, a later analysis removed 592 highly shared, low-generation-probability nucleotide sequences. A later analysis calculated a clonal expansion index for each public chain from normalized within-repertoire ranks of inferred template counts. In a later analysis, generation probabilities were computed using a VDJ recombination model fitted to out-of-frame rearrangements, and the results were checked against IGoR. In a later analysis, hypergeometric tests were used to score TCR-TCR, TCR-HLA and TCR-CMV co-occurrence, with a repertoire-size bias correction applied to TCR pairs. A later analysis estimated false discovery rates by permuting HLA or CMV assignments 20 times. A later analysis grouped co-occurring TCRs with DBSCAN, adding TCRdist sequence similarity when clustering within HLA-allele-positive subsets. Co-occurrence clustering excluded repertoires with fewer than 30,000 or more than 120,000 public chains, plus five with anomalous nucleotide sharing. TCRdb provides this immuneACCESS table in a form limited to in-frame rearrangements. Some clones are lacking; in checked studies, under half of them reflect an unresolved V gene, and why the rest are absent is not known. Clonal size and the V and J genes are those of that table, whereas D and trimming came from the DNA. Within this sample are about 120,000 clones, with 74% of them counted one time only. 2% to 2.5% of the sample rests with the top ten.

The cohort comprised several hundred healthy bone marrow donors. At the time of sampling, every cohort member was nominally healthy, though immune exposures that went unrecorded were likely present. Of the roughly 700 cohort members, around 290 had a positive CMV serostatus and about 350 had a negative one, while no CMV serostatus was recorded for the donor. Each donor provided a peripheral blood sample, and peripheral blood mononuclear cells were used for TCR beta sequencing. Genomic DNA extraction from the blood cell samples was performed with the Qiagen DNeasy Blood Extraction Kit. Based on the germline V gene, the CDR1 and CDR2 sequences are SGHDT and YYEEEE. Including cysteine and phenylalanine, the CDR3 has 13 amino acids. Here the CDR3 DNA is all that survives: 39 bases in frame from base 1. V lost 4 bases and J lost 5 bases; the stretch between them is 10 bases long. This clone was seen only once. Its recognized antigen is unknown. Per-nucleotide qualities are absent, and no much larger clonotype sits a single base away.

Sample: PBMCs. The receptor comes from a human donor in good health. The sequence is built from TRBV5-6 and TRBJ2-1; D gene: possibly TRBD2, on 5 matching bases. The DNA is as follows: TGTGCCAGCAGCCTACTAGGAAACAATGAGCAGTTCTTC. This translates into CASSLLGNNEQFF.